A single sample is the source of the 26 T cell receptor beta chains below, sequenced in a study of blood T cell repertoires in COVID-19 (dated by TCRdb to 2020 to 2021). Receptors were amplified or captured by the immunoSEQ multiplex PCR assay. As stored in TCRdb, this immuneACCESS dataset retains in-frame rearrangements with V and J assigned. A fraction of the clones does not appear; measured against another copy, unresolved V genes explain less than half of the discrepancy, and the remainder lacks a known reason. For this sample there are some 30,000 clones; more than 80% appear just once. Jointly, the top ten make up roughly 3.2% of the sample. Specimen: peripheral blood. All receptors come from a human donor in a cohort sampled during active COVID-19.

The chain joins TRBV19 to TRBJ2-5; the match to TRBD2 covers 11 bases. V dropped 1 base and J dropped 5; count of bases not matched to a gene: 6. Germline-derived CDR1 and CDR2 are LNHDA and SQIVND (reference sequence). This CDR3 contains 16 residues. In nucleotides, the CDR3 is TGTGCCAGTAGTATAGCTGGGACTAGCGGATGGGAGACCCAGTACTTC. Residues: CASSIAGTSGWETQYF.

The gene calls are TRBV20-1 and TRBJ2-1; 8 bases map to TRBD2. Per germline, CDR1 DFQATT and CDR2 SNEGSKA (reference sequence). V shed 4 bases, J shed 9 bases, and the junction held 2 bases outside the gene matches. The length of the CDR3 is 11 residues. For the CDR3, the DNA is TGCAGTGCTATGCGGGGGGCTGAGCAGTTCTTC. Translating gives CSAMRGAEQFF.

By sample fraction, this clone is medium-sized (0.01 to 0.1%). The rearrangement links TRBV3-1 (or the pseudogene TRBV3-2) to TRBJ1-4; TRBD1 is a possible D gene (6 bases). V lost 1 base and J lost 13, with 16 bases in between. CDR1 is LGHDT, CDR2 YNNKEL, per germline (reference sequence). CDR3 length equals 14 residues. CDR3 sequence (DNA): TGTGCCAGCAGCCAAGCCCAGGGGAGGGGATCACTGTTTTTT. Encoded protein: CASSQAQGRGSLFF.

The rearrangement joins TRBV5-1 to TRBJ1-1, with 11 bases lining up with TRBD1. Germline CDR1 SGHRS, CDR2 YFSETQ. The CDR3 extends over 15 amino acids. The ends lost 4 bases at V and 6 bases at J; junction bases unmatched: 8. CDR3 residues: CASSPGDRGWAEAFF. CDR3 nucleotide sequence: TGCGCCAGCAGCCCAGGGGACAGGGGGTGGGCTGAAGCTTTCTTT.

J is TRBJ1-1 and V is TRBV3-1 (or the pseudogene TRBV3-2); maybe TRBD1 (6 bases). V dropped 4 bases and J dropped 5 bases, with 14 bases sitting between them. The germline CDR1 and CDR2 sequences are LGHDT and YNNKEL (reference sequence). The CDR3 sequence is 14 residues long. The CDR3 DNA follows: TGTGCCAGCAGCCTACAGGGCCTGGGAACTGAAGCTTTCTTT. Amino acid sequence: CASSLQGLGTEAFF.

This chain connects TRBV6-5 to TRBJ1-5; D remains ambiguous. Trimming cost V 0 bases and J 3 bases, with 12 bases left between them. The CDR3 consists of 16 residues. The germline V gene has CDR1 MNHEY and CDR2 SVGAGI. The CDR3 coding sequence is TGTGCCAGCAGTTACTCCTACTCGTTACCCAATCAGCCCCAGCATTTT. Amino acid sequence: CASSYSYSLPNQPQHF.

CDR3 nucleotide sequence: TGTGCCAGCAGTCAAACAGTGGAGACCCAGTACTTC. It encodes CASSQTVETQYF. J is TRBJ2-5 and V is TRBV12-3 or TRBV12-4; unclear D gene. V lost 5 bases and J lost 5, with 9 bases in between. The CDR3 runs to 12 residues.

In its sample, this clone was seen once. The chain has TRBV19 and TRBJ1-1, with 11 bases lining up with TRBD1. V lost 5 bases and J lost 2; bases outside the gene matches: 13. Germline V lookup: CDR1 LNHDA, CDR2 SQIVND (reference sequence). CDR3 length: 18 residues. As DNA, the CDR3 is TGTGCCAGTAGTTCTGGGACAGGGGGGCCCCTCCAAAACACTGAAGCTTTCTTT. It specifies CASSSGTGGPLQNTEAFF.

J is TRBJ2-2 and V is TRBV15; 9 bases agree with TRBD1. This CDR3 comprises 17 residues. Looked up from germline, CDR1 is LNHNV and CDR2 is YYDKDF (reference sequence). After removal of 0 bases from V and 4 bases from J, the junction contained 6 bases not matched to a gene. The DNA for the CDR3 is TGTGCCACCAGCAGAGATCGGGGGACAGGGCCCACCGGGGAGCTGTTTTTT. Residues: CATSRDRGTGPTGELFF.

The V gene is TRBV29-1, the J gene TRBJ2-1; possible D gene TRBD1, 6 bases. Germline V CDR1 and CDR2: SQVTM, ANQGSEA. The germline V and J ends were trimmed by 4 bases and 6 bases, with 13 bases remaining between them. The CDR3 length is 13 residues. The CDR3 coding sequence is TGCAGCGTTGTACCGGGACACACCAATGAGCAGTTCTTC. Translated, it gives CSVVPGHTNEQFF.

This clone was found once. The junction does not match germline at one end; this may be a read error. The chain links TRBV20-1 to TRBJ1-1; no clear D. In germline, CDR1 is DFQATT, CDR2 SNEGSKA (reference sequence). The CDR3 runs to 8 residues. CDR3 sequence: CSAPPRSF. CDR3 bases: TGCAGTGCCCCTCCGCGGAGTTTT.

This clone appeared a single time. V and J are TRBV2 and TRBJ2-3; TRBD2 aligns across 12 bases. The germline gives CDR1 SNHLY, CDR2 FYNNEI. With 7 bases clipped from V and 7 bases from J, the junction kept 9 bases outside the gene matches. This CDR3 is 15 amino acids long. The CDR3 sequence is CASTGLAGLRYTQYF. For the CDR3, the DNA is TGTGCCAGCACCGGACTAGCGGGGCTCAGGTATACGCAGTATTTT.

The rearrangement links TRBV19 to TRBJ1-5; no definite D call. Trimming shortened V by 6 bases and J by 0 bases, and 18 bases separated the two germline ends. Germline V gives CDR1 LNHDA, CDR2 SQIVND (reference sequence). This CDR3 is built from 17 residues. Written as DNA, the CDR3 is TGTGCCAGTAGCAGATACCTCAGGCCAAATAGCAATCAGCCCCAGCATTTT. This sequence encodes CASSRYLRPNSNQPQHF.

This clone was recorded once. The rearrangement links TRBV7-6 to TRBJ2-1, with 7 bases matching TRBD2. Germline assignment: CDR1 SGHVS and CDR2 FNYEAQ. This CDR3 has 16 residues. V lost 5 bases to trimming and J lost 0 bases; unmatched junction nucleotides: 7. The CDR3 is CASSPSGGGSYNEQFF. In nucleotides, the CDR3 is TGTGCCAGCAGCCCCAGCGGCGGGGGCTCCTACAATGAGCAGTTCTTC.

The chain recombines TRBV4-1 with TRBJ2-7, with 7 bases that match TRBD2. The germline gives CDR1 MGHRA, CDR2 YSYEKL. After removal of 6 bases from V and 2 bases from J, the junction contained 10 bases not matched to a gene. CDR3 length: 15 amino acids. CDR3 amino acids: CASRERDQGAYEQYF. The CDR3 region has the DNA TGCGCCAGCAGGGAGCGGGACCAAGGGGCCTACGAGCAGTACTTC.

This chain joins TRBV18 and TRBJ2-3; maybe TRBD2 (6 bases). CDR1 and CDR2 (germline): KGHSH, LQKENI. This CDR3 spans 14 amino acids. V was shortened by 1 base and J by 6 bases, with 11 bases between the two germline ends. As DNA, the CDR3 is TGTGCCAGCTCACCACTGGACCGGGGGGATACGCAGTATTTT. Amino acid sequence: CASSPLDRGDTQYF. The complete variable domain, with remaining parts taken from reference TRBV18 and TRBJ2-3, reads NAGVMQNPRHLVRRRGQEARLRCSPMKGHSHVYWYRQLPEEGLKFMVYLQKENIIDESGMPKERFSAEFPKEGPSILRIQQVVRGDSAAYFCASSPLDRGDTQYFGPGTRLTVL.

V gene TRBV15 combines with J gene TRBJ2-7; D possibly corresponds to TRBD1 (5 bases). CDR3 size: 17 residues. Trimming removed 0 bases at V and 0 bases at J, with 15 bases between. Per the germline V gene, CDR1 is LNHNV and CDR2 is YYDKDF (reference sequence). CDR3 in DNA: TGTGCCACCAGCAGAGATTTTTTCGGACACCTCTCCTACGAGCAGTACTTC. Translation: CATSRDFFGHLSYEQYF.

V is TRBV12-5 and J is TRBJ1-1; D is possibly TRBD1 (5 bases). The CDR3 has 16 residues. From germline, CDR1 is LGHNT and CDR2 FRNRAP. V was pared by 3 bases and J by 5 bases, with 19 bases between. CDR3 bases: TGTGCTAGTGGTTTACTGCCAGGGCCTGGGGGGACTGAAGCTTTCTTT. This gives the protein CASGLLPGPGGTEAFF.

V and J are TRBV3-1 (or the pseudogene TRBV3-2) and TRBJ2-2, with 8 bases lining up with TRBD1. Germline CDR1 is LGHDT and CDR2 is YNNKEL (reference sequence). V was pared by 4 bases and J by 5 bases, with 6 bases of the junction left unmatched. The CDR3 consists of 15 residues. CDR3 DNA: TGTGCCAGCAGCCCCAGACAGGGGACTACCGGGGAGCTGTTTTTT. Translated: CASSPRQGTTGELFF.

The rearrangement uses TRBV7-2 and TRBJ2-1, with TRBD2 as a possible D gene (5 bases). This CDR3 is 13 amino acids long. CDR1 and CDR2 from the germline V gene are SGHTA and FQGNSA. V shed 2 bases and J shed 7 bases, with 9 bases lying between them. The CDR3 protein is CASSLLALNEQFF. CDR3 nucleotides: TGTGCCAGCAGCTTACTAGCTTTGAATGAGCAGTTCTTC.

The V and J genes are TRBV6-5 and TRBJ1-5; maybe TRBD1 (5 bases). The CDR3 extends over 15 amino acids. The V gene lost 6 bases and the J gene lost 2 bases, with 14 bases spanning the gap. Germline lookup yields CDR1 MNHEY and CDR2 SVGAGI. The CDR3 DNA reads TGTGCCAGCAGGGGGCTGGCGGGGGGCAATCAGCCCCAGCATTTT. It yields the protein CASRGLAGGNQPQHF.

V gene TRBV3-1 (or the pseudogene TRBV3-2) combines with J gene TRBJ1-3; no reliable D call. The V gene lost 0 bases and the J gene lost 0 bases, with 3 bases spanning the gap. This CDR3 has 14 amino acids. The germline V gene has CDR1 LGHDT and CDR2 YNNKEL (reference sequence). The CDR3 bases are TGTGCCAGCAGCCAAGACTCCTCTGGAAACACCATATATTTT. Protein sequence: CASSQDSSGNTIYF.

This chain uses TRBV4-3 with TRBJ2-5; 11 bases line up with TRBD2. The CDR3 length is 16 residues. CDR1 is LGHNA and CDR2 is YSLEER in the germline V gene. Trimming at V came to 0 bases and at J to 5 bases, leaving 5 bases not matched to a gene. CDR3 bases: TGCGCCAGCAGCCAAGAAGTCCCTAGCGGGGGGGAGACCCAGTACTTC. Protein sequence: CASSQEVPSGGETQYF.

The chain uses TRBV19 and TRBJ1-4; no clear D gene. Trimming took 3 bases from V and 7 from J, leaving 18 bases between them. There are 16 residues in the CDR3. The germline V gene has CDR1 LNHDA and CDR2 SQIVND (reference sequence). The CDR3 DNA reads TGTGCCAGTAGTATTCGGTTAATGGGGAGAGGTGAAAAACTGTTTTTT. Its protein product is CASSIRLMGRGEKLFF. The full variable domain, rest sourced from reference TRBV19 and TRBJ1-4, is DGGITQSPKYLFRKEGQNVTLSCEQNLNHDAMYWYRQDPGQGLRLIYYSQIVNDFQKGDIAEGYSVSREKKESFPLTVTSAQKNPTAFYLCASSIRLMGRGEKLFFGSGTQLSVL.

The J gene is TRBJ1-1, the V gene TRBV7-2, with D tentatively TRBD1 (5 bases). Germline values: CDR1 SGHTA, CDR2 FQGNSA. CDR3 length: 12 amino acids. The V end lost 5 bases, the J end lost 7 bases, and 11 bases lay between the germline ends. In DNA form, the CDR3 reads TGTGCCAGCAGCACAGACAGTATTGAAGCTTTCTTT. This sequence encodes CASSTDSIEAFF.

The chain joins TRBV11-1 to TRBJ2-2; 7 bases map to TRBD1. The CDR3 is 13 amino acids. V was pared by 1 base and J by 11 bases, with 4 bases of the junction left unmatched. CDR1 and CDR2 (germline): SGHAT, FQDESV (reference sequence). The CDR3 DNA reads TGTGCCAGCAGCTTAGAAGGGGGCGGTGAGCTGTTTTTT. Translating it yields CASSLEGGGELFF. The full variable domain, completed using reference TRBV11-1 and TRBJ2-2, is EAEVAQSPRYKITEKSQAVAFWCDPISGHATLYWYRQILGQGPELLVQFQDESVVDDSQLPKDRFSAERLKGVDSTLKIQPAELGDSAMYLCASSLEGGGELFFGEGSRLTVL.